These 16 T cell receptor beta chains originate from one sample sequenced in a study of blood T cell repertoires in COVID-19. Assay used: immunoSEQ multiplex PCR; TCRdb lists only in-frame clones, some missing. The data show some 6,900 clones, roughly nine tenths seen once. Sequencing was performed on peripheral blood. The receptors were gathered from a human donor in a cohort sampled during active COVID-19.

The chain is built from TRBV15 and TRBJ1-2; D gene uncertain. Looked up from germline, CDR1 is LNHNV and CDR2 is YYDKDF (reference sequence). The V end lost 1 base, the J end lost 1 base, and 13 bases lay between the germline ends. The CDR3 covers 16 residues. The CDR3 loop reads CATSRAPRRGNYGYTF. For the CDR3, the DNA is TGTGCCACCAGCAGAGCACCCCGCCGGGGTAACTATGGCTACACCTTC.

The chain combines TRBV6-6 with TRBJ1-2; 7 nucleotides line up with TRBD1. The CDR3 extends over 13 amino acids. Unmatched junction bases numbered 5, after V lost 6 bases and J lost 4 bases. CDR1 MNHNY and CDR2 SVGAGI come from the germline V gene (reference sequence). CDR3 DNA: TGTGCCAGCAGACTGGACAGGTCCTATGGCTACACCTTC. Residues: CASRLDRSYGYTF.

The J gene is TRBJ1-2, the V gene TRBV6-6; 7 bases are shared with TRBD1. This CDR3 region has 14 residues. J lost 4 bases, V lost 5 bases, and 7 bases had no gene match. Germline V gives CDR1 MNHNY, CDR2 SVGAGI (reference sequence). CDR3 in DNA: TGTGCCAGCAGTCCCGACAGGGATAGCTATGGCTACACCTTC. Its protein product is CASSPDRDSYGYTF.

The V gene is TRBV29-1, the J gene TRBJ1-4; unclear D gene. CDR1 and CDR2 from the germline V gene are SQVTM and ANQGSEA. Trimming took 3 bases from V and 6 from J, leaving 11 bases between them. This CDR3 is built from 13 residues. The CDR3 reads CSVESGFDEKLFF. CDR3 DNA: TGCAGCGTTGAGTCGGGTTTTGATGAAAAACTGTTTTTT.

This clone is judged medium-sized. The chain is built from TRBV28 and TRBJ2-2; 7 positions match TRBD1. Germline V gene data show CDR1 as MDHEN and CDR2 as SYDVKM. V lost 8 bases and J lost 5; bases outside the gene matches: 11. This CDR3 region has 15 residues. CDR3 bases: TGTGCCAGCTCTCCCCCAGGGGGTTGGACCGGGGAGCTGTTTTTT. This translates into CASSPPGGWTGELFF.

This chain joins TRBV5-6 and TRBJ2-2; 10 positions match TRBD2. J was trimmed by 3 bases and V by 1 base; bases with no gene match: 12. The CDR3 is 19 residues long. CDR1 and CDR2 from the germline V gene are SGHDT and YYEEEE. CDR3 residues: CASSLRYRLLAGDTGELFF. The DNA of the CDR3 is TGTGCCAGCAGCTTGAGGTACCGGTTGCTAGCGGGAGACACCGGGGAGCTGTTTTTT. Full variable domain (missing parts from reference TRBV5-6 and TRBJ2-2): DAGVTQSPTHLIKTRGQQVTLRCSPKSGHDTVSWYQQALGQGPQFIFQYYEEEERQRGNFPDRFSGHQFPNYSSELNVNALLLGDSALYLCASSLRYRLLAGDTGELFFGEGSRLTVL.

This chain joins TRBV29-1 and TRBJ2-1, with D possibly being TRBD2 (6 bases). CDR1 SQVTM and CDR2 ANQGSEA come from the germline V gene. The length of the CDR3 is 15 residues. V lost 7 bases, J lost 7 bases, and 23 bases lay in between. The CDR3 bases are TGCAGCGCTGGAACGGGACTCCGGTTACAGAATGAGCAGTTCTTC. Amino acids: CSAGTGLRLQNEQFF.

The chain joins TRBV15 to TRBJ2-1; 8 bases align to TRBD2. CDR1 and CDR2 (germline): LNHNV, YYDKDF (reference sequence). This CDR3 is 13 amino acids long. J was trimmed by 5 bases and V by 8 bases; bases with no gene match: 5. Written as DNA, the CDR3 is TGTGCCACCCTGGGGCGGGAGGACAATGAGCAGTTCTTC. Residues: CATLGREDNEQFF.

CDR3 amino acids: CASTPWASGSREQYF. For the CDR3, the DNA is TGCGCCAGCACCCCATGGGCTAGCGGGAGTCGGGAGCAGTACTTC. The rearrangement uses TRBV10-1 and TRBJ2-7, with 10 bases matching TRBD2. The J segment lost 7 bases and the V segment lost 7 bases, leaving 13 bases of the junction unmatched. CDR1 is WNHNN, CDR2 SYGVQD, per germline (reference sequence). This CDR3 spans 15 amino acids.

The chain carries TRBV28 and TRBJ2-1, with 8 positions matching TRBD2. Unmatched junction bases numbered 7, after V lost 2 bases and J lost 4 bases. The CDR3 is made up of 16 amino acids. Per the germline V gene, CDR1 is MDHEN and CDR2 is SYDVKM. CDR3 sequence: CASSLGGLGSYNEQFF. The CDR3 DNA follows: TGTGCCAGCAGTTTAGGGGGACTAGGTTCTTACAATGAGCAGTTCTTC. Drawing the rest from reference TRBV28 and TRBJ2-1, the complete variable domain is DVKVTQSSRYLVKRTGEKVFLECVQDMDHENMFWYRQDPGLGLRLIYFSYDVKMKEKGDIPEGYSVSREKKERFSLILESASTNQTSMYLCASSLGGLGSYNEQFFGPGTRLTVL.

This sequence joins TRBV2 and TRBJ1-1, with 8 bases aligning to TRBD1. The CDR3 is made up of 13 amino acids. The germline V gene has CDR1 SNHLY and CDR2 FYNNEI. The J segment lost 11 bases and the V segment lost 3 bases, leaving 8 bases of the junction unmatched. The CDR3, as DNA: TGTGCCAGCAGTGACCCTTATACAGGGGGGGCTTTCTTT. Translated, it gives CASSDPYTGGAFF.

This chain links TRBV5-1 with TRBJ2-5, with TRBD1 as a possible D gene (5 bases). The CDR3 is made up of 14 amino acids. The germline V and J ends were trimmed by 4 bases and 3 bases, with 13 bases remaining between them. CDR1 is SGHRS and CDR2 is YFSETQ in the germline V gene. CDR3 region: CASSLDLREETQYF. The CDR3, as DNA: TGCGCCAGCAGCCTCGACCTCAGGGAAGAGACCCAGTACTTC.

The chain recombines TRBV7-3 with TRBJ1-1; 7 bases map to TRBD1. The germline CDR1 and CDR2 sequences are SGHTA and FQGTGA. The CDR3 consists of 15 residues. The junction had 14 bases not matched to a gene; V was cut back by 3 bases and J by 10 bases. The CDR3 sequence is CASSFLAGGGSPAFF. The CDR3 nucleotides are TGTGCCAGCAGCTTTCTAGCAGGGGGAGGATCGCCAGCTTTCTTT.

The chain employs TRBV6-5 and TRBJ2-7; 8 positions agree with TRBD2. The J segment lost 6 bases and the V segment lost 4 bases, leaving 11 bases of the junction unmatched. The CDR3 covers 15 residues. Germline CDR1 MNHEY, CDR2 SVGAGI. CDR3 nucleotides: TGTGCCAGCAGTTTCACTAGCGGAGGAGGGTCCGAGCAGTACTTC. Its translation: CASSFTSGGGSEQYF.

This clone was seen just once. This chain links TRBV11-2 with TRBJ1-1; D gene uncertain. The CDR3 length is 13 residues. Germline values: CDR1 SGHAT, CDR2 FQNNGV. Trimming removed 5 bases from V and 7 bases from J, with 14 bases in between. This CDR3 reads CASSPHYLGEAFF. The CDR3 DNA sequence: TGTGCCAGCAGCCCACACTACCTAGGTGAAGCTTTCTTT.

The table lists this clone with a count of one. The V call is TRBV6-5, the J call TRBJ2-5; D may be TRBD2 (5 bases). This CDR3 is built from 12 residues. V lost 8 bases to trimming and J lost 4 bases, with 11 bases between them. Germline V gene sequence: CDR1 MNHEY, CDR2 SVGAGI. The CDR3 reads CASGRGPETQYF. The CDR3, as DNA: TGTGCCAGCGGCAGAGGGCCAGAGACCCAGTACTTC.